The clone carrying this TCR beta chain showed up just a few times. These data are taken from a study of blood T cell repertoires in COVID-19. Across the study: Samples of COVID-19 (acute and convalescent) were obtained from the United States, Italy and Spain.

The CDR3 is made up of 12 amino acids. Losses at the gene ends were 8 bases for V and 11 bases for J; bases not matched to a gene: 8. Germline V gives CDR1 SNHLY, CDR2 FYNNEI. The method was immunoSEQ multiplex PCR; TCRdb's version includes in-frame clones alone and lacks a portion of them. The data show some 100,000 clones, with about four fifths seen just once and more than 9% held by the top ten. Sequencing input: peripheral blood. The TCR originated in a human donor in a cohort sampled during active COVID-19. The rearrangement joins TRBV2 to TRBJ1-1; 10 positions match TRBD1. CDR3 sequence: CASGRDRGTAFF. The CDR3 DNA reads as TGTGCCAGCGGCCGGGACAGGGGAACGGCTTTCTTT.